The rows below give T cell receptor beta chains drawn from one sample of a study of T cell changes during pregnancy in multiple sclerosis. Assay used: immunoSEQ multiplex PCR; TCRdb lists only in-frame clones, some missing. The sample has tens of thousands of clones, more than 85% seen once. Source: peripheral blood, taken after pregnancy. All receptors derive from a female donor in good health, enrolled as a control in a pregnancy study. Both conserved end residues are part of each CDR3. A D gene is named only where the DNA matches it firmly. Part of the rows lack a size; the others show once, few, many or a class for expanded clones.

>NA|TRBJ1-6|NA|TRBV19
CASSLGTLIPGSPLHF
TGTGCCAGTAGTCTAGGGACACTAATTCCTGGTTCACCCCTCCACTTT
>NA|TRBJ2-2|NA|TRBV27
CASSLHPGANTGELFF
TGTGCCAGCAGTTTACACCCAGGTGCTAACACCGGGGAGCTGTTTTTT
>once|TRBJ1-1|NA|TRBV7-9
CASSSPGSPRAFF
TGTGCCAGCAGCTCCCCGGGGTCCCCGCGAGCTTTCTTT
>NA|TRBJ2-1|NA|TRBV27
CASSFLRELFF
TGTGCCAGCAGTTTTCTACGAGAGCTGTTCTTC
>NA|TRBJ1-6|NA|TRBV7-2
CASSYAGGPDSPLHF
TGTGCCAGCAGCTACGCGGGGGGGCCTGATTCACCCCTCCACTTT
>once|TRBJ2-2|NA|TRBV7-7
CASSLPGGGTGELFF
TGTGCCAGCAGCTTACCCGGGGGAGGCACCGGGGAGCTGTTTTTT
>NA|TRBJ1-2|NA|TRBV7-6
CASSGRGDGYTF
TGTGCCAGCTCTGGCAGGGGAGATGGCTACACCTTC
>NA|TRBJ1-1|NA|TRBV18
CASSPGRRDTEAFF
TGTGCCAGCTCACCGGGGCGCAGGGACACTGAAGCTTTCTTT
>NA|TRBJ2-7|TRBD1|TRBV5-4
CASSLAGDSSYEQYF
TGTGCCAGCAGCTTGGCAGGGGACAGCTCCTACGAGCAGTACTTC
>NA|TRBJ1-1|NA|TRBV9
CASSVDGDHTEAFF
TGTGCCAGCAGCGTAGACGGAGACCACACTGAAGCTTTCTTT
>NA|TRBJ1-4|NA|TRBV7-2
CASSPELSPNEKLFF
TGTGCCAGCAGCCCCGAGTTGAGCCCCAATGAAAAACTGTTTTTT
>NA|TRBJ1-6|NA|TRBV27
CASSLEPGGITHNSPLHF
TGTGCCAGCAGTTTAGAGCCCGGGGGAATAACTCATAATTCACCCCTCCACTTT
>NA|TRBJ2-3|NA|TRBV7-2
CASSLRTEDTQYF
TGTGCCAGCAGCTTAAGGACAGAAGATACGCAGTATTTT
>NA|TRBJ1-3|NA|TRBV9
CASSASRHRTFSGNTIYF
TGTGCCAGCAGCGCCAGTCGACACAGGACCTTCTCTGGAAACACCATATATTTT
>NA|TRBJ1-4|TRBD1|TRBV28
CASRRTGGRGAEKLFF
TGTGCCAGCAGACGGACAGGGGGAAGGGGGGCGGAAAAACTGTTTTTT
>NA|TRBJ2-1|NA|TRBV7-9
CASSHPSWPHEQFF
TGTGCCAGCAGCCACCCGTCCTGGCCCCATGAGCAGTTCTTC
>NA|TRBJ1-1|NA|TRBV16
CASSQSGASTEAFF
TGTGCCAGCAGCCAATCGGGAGCGAGCACTGAAGCTTTCTTT
>NA|TRBJ1-2|TRBD1|TRBV7-2
CASSWDRGYGYTF
TGTGCCAGCAGCTGGGACAGGGGTTATGGCTACACCTTC
>once|TRBJ1-4|NA|TRBV6-5
CASRKSGGGEKLFF
TGTGCCAGTAGAAAGTCGGGAGGTGGAGAAAAACTGTTTTTT
>NA|TRBJ2-1|TRBD1|TRBV7-9
CASSGTGNYNEQFF
TGTGCCAGCTCCGGGACAGGGAATTACAATGAGCAGTTCTTC
>NA|TRBJ1-5|NA|TRBV27
CASSLSRLGGEPQPQHF
TGTGCCAGCAGTTTATCGAGGCTTGGAGGGGAGCCTCAGCCCCAGCATTTT
>few|TRBJ1-2|TRBD1|TRBV28
CATEDRVYGYTF
TGTGCCACCGAGGACAGGGTCTATGGCTACACCTTC
>NA|TRBJ2-5|NA|TRBV18
CASSPAFSSRETQYF
TGTGCCAGCTCACCGGCGTTTTCTAGCAGGGAGACCCAGTACTTC
>NA|TRBJ2-7|NA|TRBV5-4
CASSLYGVLYEQYF
TGTGCCAGCAGCTTGTACGGGGTCCTCTACGAGCAGTACTTC
>NA|TRBJ2-5|NA|TRBV27
CASKSRVQETQYF
TGTGCCAGCAAGTCCAGGGTTCAAGAGACCCAGTACTTC
>once|TRBJ1-2|NA|TRBV7-9
CASSLVGGIGYTF
TGTGCCAGCAGCTTAGTTGGAGGGATCGGCTACACCTTC
>NA|TRBJ1-1|NA|TRBV28
CASSFIQGLIIRAFF
TGTGCCAGCAGTTTCATTCAGGGTTTGATTATTCGTGCTTTCTTT
>NA|TRBJ2-5|TRBD2|TRBV18
CASSSLAGGQETQYF
TGTGCCAGCTCATCCCTAGCGGGGGGACAAGAGACCCAGTACTTC
>NA|TRBJ1-2|TRBD1|TRBV5-6
CASSPVGQSYGYTF
TGTGCCAGCAGCCCGGTGGGACAGAGCTATGGCTACACCTTC
>NA|TRBJ2-5|NA|TRBV19
CASSIARGRGETQYF
TGTGCCAGTAGTATAGCCCGGGGTAGGGGGGAGACCCAGTACTTC
>NA|TRBJ1-6|TRBD1|TRBV7-9
CASSFTRGQGSSPLHF
TGTGCCAGCAGCTTCACTAGGGGACAGGGCAGTTCACCCCTCCACTTT
>NA|TRBJ2-1|TRBD2|TRBV6-5
CASSYSRLARSEQFF
TGTGCCAGCAGTTACTCGAGACTAGCGCGGTCTGAGCAGTTCTTC
>NA|TRBJ1-2|TRBD1|TRBV6-6
CASSETGQAYGYTF
TGTGCCAGCAGTGAGACTGGACAGGCCTATGGCTACACCTTC
>NA|TRBJ2-2|TRBD2|TRBV6-1
CATPGLWVGELFF
TGTGCCACCCCGGGACTATGGGTCGGGGAGCTGTTTTTT
>NA|TRBJ1-1|TRBD1|TRBV7-9
CASSGQGAEIRNTEAFF
TGTGCCAGCAGCGGTCAGGGGGCTGAAATCCGGAACACTGAAGCTTTCTTT
>NA|TRBJ2-2|NA|TRBV19
CASSRRGRGPGELFF
TGTGCCAGTAGTAGAAGGGGGAGAGGCCCCGGGGAGCTGTTTTTT
>NA|TRBJ2-1|TRBD2|TRBV5-1
CASSLLLARNNEQFF
TGCGCCAGCAGCTTGTTACTAGCGAGGAACAATGAGCAGTTCTTC